The sequence of this T cell receptor (beta chain) was determined in a study of T cell repertoires in cytomegalovirus infection. Study details: Peptides in the study included HLA-C-restricted and HLA-B-restricted CMV epitopes. The public TCR beta signatures pointed to both CMV infection and matching HLA type.

At least ten counts were recorded for this clonotype. Its antigen is unidentified. This CDR3 spans 15 amino acids. Germline values: CDR1 MNHEY, CDR2 SVGAGI. V shed 2 bases and J shed 0 bases, with 8 bases lying between them. The study's findings and limits: CMV carriers having the relevant HLA were flagged by cumulative public TCR beta family frequency. Clonotype analysis showed dominance of the ex vivo response by HLA-C-restricted CMV-specific TCR beta clonotypes.

TCRdb redid the calling of the reads with MiXCR, one entry per CDR3 protein. The sample lists 750,000 to 900,000 distinct CDR3 sequences, 25% to 35% occurring once. The clonotype originates from a human donor in good health (CMV status not recorded). Some clones in this sample may be carry-over from other donors' samples. The chain combines TRBV6-5 with TRBJ2-1, with D perhaps TRBD1 (6 bases). The sequenced sample was cultured CD8+ T cells from PBMCs, obtained from culture after CMV antigen stimulation. In nucleotides, the CDR3 is TGTGCCAGCAGTTACAGGGGGAGCTCCTACAATGAGCAGTTCTTC. Amino acid sequence: CASSYRGSSYNEQFF.